This T cell receptor beta chain was documented in a study of chemoradiotherapy in HPV16-positive cancers. Samples were taken several times over chemoradiotherapy. Data came from immunoSEQ multiplex PCR; TCRdb stores just in-frame clones and leaves some out. The table has under 20,000 clones, around four fifths seen once. Sequencing was performed on blood, taken from a patient who underwent chemoradiotherapy. The clonotype was recovered from a human donor with HPV-associated anogenital cancer.

The CDR3 DNA reads as TGTGCCAGCTCACCACAGGGTTACCTTAGCAATCAGCCCCAGCATTTT. This gives the protein CASSPQGYLSNQPQHF. The chain uses TRBV18 and TRBJ1-5; no clear D. The CDR3 is made up of 16 amino acids. The germline V gene encodes CDR1 KGHSH and CDR2 LQKENI. The ends were cut back, 1 base at V and 0 bases at J, with 10 bases in the middle.